The 9 T cell receptor beta chains below were found in one sample sequenced in a study of T cell changes during pregnancy in multiple sclerosis. This table comes from immunoSEQ multiplex PCR, and its TCRdb copy is limited to in-frame clones, with some not included. The repertoire holds 60,000 to 85,000 clones, with roughly 90% as singletons. Sample: peripheral blood, taken after pregnancy. The receptor set was obtained from a female donor in good health, enrolled as a control in a pregnancy study.

The chain uses TRBV19 and TRBJ1-5, with unresolved D. The CDR3 runs to 15 residues. V shed 4 bases and J shed 3 bases, with 13 bases lying between them. Per the germline V gene, CDR1 is LNHDA and CDR2 is SQIVND (reference sequence). CDR3 region: CASSTPNLFNQPQHF. The CDR3 DNA is TGTGCCAGTAGTACCCCTAACTTATTCAATCAGCCCCAGCATTTT.

This chain uses TRBV19 with TRBJ2-3; D gene unclear. V was pared by 3 bases and J by 1 base, with 8 bases between. CDR1 and CDR2 (germline): LNHDA, SQIVND (reference sequence). This CDR3 is 14 amino acids long. CDR3 region: CASSMMARTDTQYF. In DNA, the CDR3 is TGTGCCAGTAGTATGATGGCCCGCACAGATACGCAGTATTTT.

The chain is built from TRBV10-3 and TRBJ1-6, with 7 bases fitting TRBD1. CDR1 and CDR2 (germline): ENHRY, SYGVKD. The CDR3 loop spans 15 amino acids. V gave up 6 bases and J gave up 9 bases; unmatched junction bases: 11. Written as DNA, the CDR3 is TGTGCCATCAGCCCTGTTACAGGGGTGGGTTCACCCCTCCACTTT. Translating gives CAISPVTGVGSPLHF.

This rearrangement joins TRBV27 to TRBJ2-1; 12 positions match TRBD2. J gave up 6 bases and V 1 base, and 4 bases lay outside the gene matches. CDR3 length: 16 residues. The germline gives CDR1 MNHEY, CDR2 SMNVEV (reference sequence). The DNA of the CDR3 is TGTGCCAGCAGTTTATTGCGGACTAGCGGGATCAATGAGCAGTTCTTC. This gives the protein CASSLLRTSGINEQFF.

The chain joins TRBV9 to TRBJ2-3; TRBD2 might be the D (5 bases). This CDR3 comprises 13 residues. V was shortened by 4 bases and J by 5 bases, with 11 bases between the two germline ends. Germline CDR1 is SGDLS and CDR2 is YYNGEE. CDR3 coding DNA: TGTGCCAGCAGCCCGCGGGTAGAAGATACGCAGTATTTT. Protein sequence: CASSPRVEDTQYF.

This chain links TRBV7-2 with TRBJ1-2; perhaps TRBD1 as D (6 bases). The germline V gene has CDR1 SGHTA and CDR2 FQGNSA. V dropped 6 bases and J dropped 10 bases, with 21 bases sitting between them. The CDR3 has 14 amino acids. CDR3 in amino acids: CASRAGTLGLAYTF. Here the CDR3 DNA reads TGTGCCAGCAGGGCCGGGACATTAGGTCTCGCCTACACCTTC.

This chain connects TRBV4-2 to TRBJ2-3, with 7 nucleotides matching TRBD2. This CDR3 has 15 amino acids. With 1 base clipped from V and 2 bases from J, the junction kept 3 bases outside the gene matches. The germline gives CDR1 LGHNA, CDR2 YNFKEQ. CDR3 sequence (DNA): TGTGCCAGCAGCCAAGGCGGGGGACCCACAGATACGCAGTATTTT. Translated, it gives CASSQGGGPTDTQYF.

The chain has TRBV13 and TRBJ2-7, with TRBD1 matching over 8 bases. V lost 8 bases and J lost 4; bases outside the gene matches: 16. CDR1 is PRHDT and CDR2 is FYEKMQ in the germline V gene (reference sequence). This CDR3 is 16 amino acids long. The CDR3 nucleotides are TGTGCCAGCCGTACCAGGGGGCAGGGGGAAGGTTACGAGCAGTACTTC. The encoded protein is CASRTRGQGEGYEQYF.

The rearrangement joins TRBV4-2 to TRBJ2-3; D perhaps matches TRBD2 (6 bases). The CDR3 contains 15 residues. Germline values: CDR1 LGHNA, CDR2 YNFKEQ. The V and J ends lost 1 base and 6 bases respectively, with 14 bases between them. The CDR3 region has the DNA TGTGCCAGCAGCCAAGCTACCAGCGGGTCCGATACGCAGTATTTT. Translating it yields CASSQATSGSDTQYF.